Shown below are 3 T cell receptor beta chains from a single sample sequenced in a study of blood T cell repertoires in COVID-19. Libraries were prepared by immunoSEQ multiplex PCR; TCRdb keeps only in-frame clonotypes and omits some of them. The profile covers about 320,000 clones, with about 87% appearing a single time and around 10% taken by the ten largest. The sample taken for sequencing was PBMCs or T cells enriched from blood (not recorded which). These receptors all stem from a woman between 18 and 29 years old who had recovered from COVID-19.

The chain carries TRBV2 and TRBJ1-5; D remains unclear. Germline V lookup: CDR1 SNHLY, CDR2 FYNNEI. The V end was cut by 11 bases, the J end by 6 bases, with 17 bases between. The CDR3 sequence is 13 residues long. The CDR3 reads CACGAEEGQPQHF. As DNA, the CDR3 is TGTGCCTGCGGAGCTGAAGAGGGTCAGCCCCAGCATTTT. The whole variable domain, remainder taken from reference TRBV2 and TRBJ1-5, is EPEVTQTPSHQVTQMGQEVILRCVPISNHLYFYWYRQILGQKVEFLVSFYNNEISEKSEIFDDQFSVERPDGSNFTLKIRSTKLEDSAMYFCACGAEEGQPQHFGDGTRLSIL.

This clone was found many times. The chain links TRBV18 to TRBJ2-1; 11 bases are shared with TRBD2. The CDR3 length is 15 residues. The germline CDR1 and CDR2 sequences are KGHSH and LQKENI. V dropped 4 bases and J dropped 5; count of bases not matched to a gene: 4. The CDR3 sequence is CASSLGLADNNEQFF. CDR3 coding DNA: TGTGCCAGCTCACTGGGACTAGCGGACAACAATGAGCAGTTCTTC.

This clone was seen just once. V and J are TRBV12-3 or TRBV12-4 and TRBJ1-2; no reliable D call. This CDR3 region has 13 residues. The V end lost 6 bases, the J end lost 4 bases, and 12 bases lay between the germline ends. CDR3 sequence (DNA): TGTGCCAGCAGCCTGCGTCCGGGCTATGGCTACACCTTC. This translates into CASSLRPGYGYTF.